This TCR beta chain came from a study of blood T cells in healthy people across ages (dated by TCRdb to between 2015 and 2017). About the study as a whole: In model experiments, roughly one uniquely barcoded TCR beta cDNA molecule per two T cells was captured by template switching. To track age-related changes in TCR beta repertoire diversity, the study relied on deep sequencing normalized with unique cDNA molecular identifiers. Donors were grouped into four age groups: young (average approximately 15 years), middle-aged (39), aged (over 55) and long-lived (just over 80). To avoid experimental bias, donors of different ages were randomly spread across the sequencing lanes. For two donors (one aged 18 to 30 and one aged 80 or older), the study analyzed two additional independent replicas of 1 million unique cDNA reads from the same blood draw.

Donors were 35 to 40 systemically healthy Caucasian individuals from Russia aged roughly 6 to 95 years. Each donor gave around 9 milliliters of peripheral blood, collected into EDTA-treated Vacutainer tubes. Ficoll-Paque density-gradient centrifugation was used to isolate PBMCs, with at least 7 million per sample. Total RNA was extracted from PBMCs with Trizol reagent, with at least 6 micrograms obtained per sample. For every donor, an aliquot of PBMCs went through flow cytometry to measure the percentages of naive CD45RAhigh/CD27high T cells. General conclusions and limits of the study: Estimates of total diversity based on one million sequenced T cells were regarded as lower bounds and as underestimates. Observed TCR beta diversity per million T cells fell roughly linearly with age, and a significant reduction was already apparent by age approximately 41. Compared with the aged group, more naive CD4+ T cells, fewer expanded clones and increased TCR diversity were shown by the long-lived group, suggesting age selection. Conclusive comparison of naive and antigen-experienced compartments was prevented by the profiling of bulk unsorted PBMCs. There was a strong correlation between observed TCR beta diversity and the percentage of naive T cells measured by flow cytometry. Because the CMV infection status of the donors was unknown, age-related changes in expanded clonotypes may potentially have been confounded.

Deletion took 2 bases off V and 0 bases off J, with a span of 12 bases between the germline ends. The CDR3 numbers 16 residues from cysteine through phenylalanine. Just CDR3 DNA is preserved here, 48 bases in frame from base 1. CDR1 and CDR2 are drawn from the germline V gene: MNHNS, SASEGT. Notes on this clonotype: This clone's antigen is unknown. No clone much larger than this one lies a single base away; base qualities are absent.

The library was made by 5' RACE. The sequencer listed for this sample is Illumina HiSeq 2500. The second PCR ran for roughly 6 to 11 cycles and used a J-beta primer mix along with a sample-barcoded 5' primer. Each TCR beta cDNA molecule received a unique molecular identifier from a template-switch 5' adaptor carrying 12 random nucleotides. Each sample yielded at least 2.5 million CDR3-containing paired-end reads. First-strand cDNA synthesis was performed from all RNA using the Mint cDNA synthesis kit, with priming by a TRBC-specific oligonucleotide. All cDNA was treated with uracil-DNA glycosylase and then went through a first 18-cycle PCR with the universal primers M1SS and BC2_uni_R. Per the original workflow: For normalization, 1 million high-quality reads were randomly selected from each sample, with every read carrying a distinct molecular identifier. Instead of being binned into consensus sequences, reads that shared molecular identifiers were thrown out. CDR3 identification, clonotype clustering and error correction used MiTCR with a Q25 quality threshold and the strictest error-elimination algorithm. A nonparametric unseen species model using Euler transformation provided a lower-bound estimate of total TCR beta diversity. TCRdb cleaned the public reads at Q25 with fastp, built clones with MiXCR and kept in-frame beta chains. Records with the same CDR3 protein are collapsed into one entry carrying the most frequent genes and DNA. The V and J calls come from TCRdb's annotation, not from the publication. This sample holds 950,000 to 1,200,000 distinct CDR3 sequences; around two fifths were observed only once. The ten largest account for around 13% of the sample.

The clonotype was recovered from a man between 18 and 35 years old in good health. In this chain, TRBV6-1 is recombined with TRBJ2-3; no D segment can be confidently identified. Material for sequencing was blood. The CDR3 reads CASSESGPMSTDTQYF. At the DNA level, the sequence is TGTGCCAGCAGTGAATCAGGTCCGATGAGCACAGATACGCAGTATTTT.